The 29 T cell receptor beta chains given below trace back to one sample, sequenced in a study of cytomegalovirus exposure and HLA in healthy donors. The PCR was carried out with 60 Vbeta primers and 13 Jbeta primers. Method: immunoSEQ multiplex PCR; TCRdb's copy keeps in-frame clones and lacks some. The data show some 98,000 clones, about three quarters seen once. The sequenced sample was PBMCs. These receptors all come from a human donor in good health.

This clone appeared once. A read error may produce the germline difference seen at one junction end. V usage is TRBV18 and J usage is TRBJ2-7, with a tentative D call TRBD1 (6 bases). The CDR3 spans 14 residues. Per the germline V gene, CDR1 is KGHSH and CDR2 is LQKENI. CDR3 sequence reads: CASSRDGQSSEQYF. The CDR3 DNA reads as TGTGCCAGCTCACGAGACGGACAGTCCTCCGAGCAGTACTTC.

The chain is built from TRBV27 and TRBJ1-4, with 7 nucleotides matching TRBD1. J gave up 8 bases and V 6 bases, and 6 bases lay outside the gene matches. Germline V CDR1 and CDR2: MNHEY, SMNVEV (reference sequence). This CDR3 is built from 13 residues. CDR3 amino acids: CASRRTGGEKLFF. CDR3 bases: TGTGCCAGCAGGCGGACAGGCGGGGAAAAACTGTTTTTT.

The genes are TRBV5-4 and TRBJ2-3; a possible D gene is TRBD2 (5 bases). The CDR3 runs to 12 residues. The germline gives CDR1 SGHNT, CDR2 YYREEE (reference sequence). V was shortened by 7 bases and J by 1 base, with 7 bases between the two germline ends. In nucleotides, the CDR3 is TGTGCCAGCGGGGAGCGCACAGATACGCAGTATTTT. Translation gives CASGERTDTQYF.

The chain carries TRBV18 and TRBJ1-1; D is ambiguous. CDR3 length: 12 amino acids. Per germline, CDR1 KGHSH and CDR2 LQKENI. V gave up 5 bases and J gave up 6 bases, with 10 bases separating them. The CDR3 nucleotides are TGTGCCAGCTCAACCGTAACATCTGAAGCTTTCTTT. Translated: CASSTVTSEAFF.

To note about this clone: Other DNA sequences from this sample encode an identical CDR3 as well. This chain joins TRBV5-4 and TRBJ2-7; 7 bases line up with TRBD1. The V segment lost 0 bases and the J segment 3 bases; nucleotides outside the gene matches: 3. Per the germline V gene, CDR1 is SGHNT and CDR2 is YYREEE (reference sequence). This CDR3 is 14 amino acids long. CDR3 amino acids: CASSLEQGSYEQYF. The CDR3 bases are TGTGCCAGCAGCTTGGAACAGGGGAGCTACGAGCAGTACTTC.

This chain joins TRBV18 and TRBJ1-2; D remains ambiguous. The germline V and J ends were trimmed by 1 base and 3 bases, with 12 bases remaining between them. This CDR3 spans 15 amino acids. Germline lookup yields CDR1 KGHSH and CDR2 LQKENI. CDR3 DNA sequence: TGTGCCAGCTCACCACTTAAGGGAGTCGACTATGGCTACACCTTC. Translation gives CASSPLKGVDYGYTF. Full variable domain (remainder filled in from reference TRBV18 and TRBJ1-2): NAGVMQNPRHLVRRRGQEARLRCSPMKGHSHVYWYRQLPEEGLKFMVYLQKENIIDESGMPKERFSAEFPKEGPSILRIQQVVRGDSAAYFCASSPLKGVDYGYTFGSGTRLTVV.

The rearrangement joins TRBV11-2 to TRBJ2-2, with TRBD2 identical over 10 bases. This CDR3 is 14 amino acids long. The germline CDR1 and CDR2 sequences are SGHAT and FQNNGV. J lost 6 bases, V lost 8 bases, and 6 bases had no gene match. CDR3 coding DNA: TGTGCCAGCCTAAAGCGGGAGGGCGCCGGGGAGCTGTTTTTT. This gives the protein CASLKREGAGELFF.

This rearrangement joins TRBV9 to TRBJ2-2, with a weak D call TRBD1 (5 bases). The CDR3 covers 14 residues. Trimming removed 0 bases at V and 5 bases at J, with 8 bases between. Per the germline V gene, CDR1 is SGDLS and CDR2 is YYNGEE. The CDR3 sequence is CASSVGTQTGELFF. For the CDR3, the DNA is TGTGCCAGCAGCGTAGGGACACAAACCGGGGAGCTGTTTTTT.

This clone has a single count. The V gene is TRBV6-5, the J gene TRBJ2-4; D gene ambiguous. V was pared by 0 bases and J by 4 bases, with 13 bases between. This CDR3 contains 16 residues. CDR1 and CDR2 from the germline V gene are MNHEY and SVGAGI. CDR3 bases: TGTGCCAGCAGTTACTCGATCTCGGGTGAAAAAAACATTCAGTACTTC. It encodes CASSYSISGEKNIQYF.

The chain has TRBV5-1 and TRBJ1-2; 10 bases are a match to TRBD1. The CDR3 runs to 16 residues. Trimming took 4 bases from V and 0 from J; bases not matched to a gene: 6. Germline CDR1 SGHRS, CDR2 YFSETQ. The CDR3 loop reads CASSRTDRGTNYGYTF. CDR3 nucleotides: TGCGCCAGCAGCAGAACGGACAGGGGGACTAACTATGGCTACACCTTC.

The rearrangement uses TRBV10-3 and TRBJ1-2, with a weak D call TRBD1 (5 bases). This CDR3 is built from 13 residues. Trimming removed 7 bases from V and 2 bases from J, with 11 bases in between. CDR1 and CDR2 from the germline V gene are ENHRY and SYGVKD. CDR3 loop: CAITRTSNYGYTF. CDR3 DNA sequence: TGTGCCATCACCAGGACAAGCAACTATGGCTACACCTTC.

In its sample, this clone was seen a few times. The CDR3 DNA sequence: TGTGCCTGGAGACAGGGGACCGGGGAGCTGTTTTTT. Encoded protein: CAWRQGTGELFF. The rearrangement uses TRBV30 and TRBJ2-2; 7 bases are a match to TRBD1. The CDR3 is made up of 12 amino acids. Looked up from germline, CDR1 is GTSNPN and CDR2 is SVGIG (reference sequence). V shed 3 bases, J shed 5 bases, and the junction held 0 bases outside the gene matches.

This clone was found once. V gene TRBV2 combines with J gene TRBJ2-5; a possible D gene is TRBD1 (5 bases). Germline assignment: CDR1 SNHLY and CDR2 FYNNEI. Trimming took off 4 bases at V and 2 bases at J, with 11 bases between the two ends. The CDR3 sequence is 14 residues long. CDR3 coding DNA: TGTGCCAGCAGTGGAGATGGGGCACAAGAGACCCAGTACTTC. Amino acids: CASSGDGAQETQYF.

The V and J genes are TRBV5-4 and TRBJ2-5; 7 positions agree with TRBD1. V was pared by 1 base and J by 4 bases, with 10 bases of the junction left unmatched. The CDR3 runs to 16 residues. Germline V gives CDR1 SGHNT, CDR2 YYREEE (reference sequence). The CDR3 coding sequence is TGTGCCAGCAGCTTGCCTACAGGGGTTCTGGGAGAGACCCAGTACTTC. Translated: CASSLPTGVLGETQYF. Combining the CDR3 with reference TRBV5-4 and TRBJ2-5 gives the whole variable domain ETGVTQSPTHLIKTRGQQVTLRCSSQSGHNTVSWYQQALGQGPQFIFQYYREEENGRGNFPPRFSGLQFPNYSSELNVNALELDDSALYLCASSLPTGVLGETQYFGPGTRLLVL.

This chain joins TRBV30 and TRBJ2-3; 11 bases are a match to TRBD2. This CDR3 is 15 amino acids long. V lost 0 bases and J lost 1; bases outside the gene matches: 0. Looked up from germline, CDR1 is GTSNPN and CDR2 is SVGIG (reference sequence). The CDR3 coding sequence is TGTGCCTGGAGTGTACTAGCGGGAGGCACAGATACGCAGTATTTT. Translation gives CAWSVLAGGTDTQYF.

The CDR3 is CASSLDPRGGNTIYF. CDR3 sequence (DNA): TGTGCCAGCAGCTTAGATCCCAGGGGGGGAAACACCATATATTTT. This rearrangement joins TRBV7-8 to TRBJ1-3; 7 bases map to TRBD1. Losses at the gene ends were 1 base for V and 4 bases for J; bases not matched to a gene: 4. The length of the CDR3 is 15 residues. The germline V gene has CDR1 SGHVS and CDR2 FQNEAQ.

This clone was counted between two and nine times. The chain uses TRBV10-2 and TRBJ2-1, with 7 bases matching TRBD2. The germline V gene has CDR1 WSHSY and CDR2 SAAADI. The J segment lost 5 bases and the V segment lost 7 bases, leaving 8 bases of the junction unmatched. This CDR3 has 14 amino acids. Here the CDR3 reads CASKSSGNHNEQFF. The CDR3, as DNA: TGCGCCAGCAAATCCAGCGGGAATCACAATGAGCAGTTCTTC.

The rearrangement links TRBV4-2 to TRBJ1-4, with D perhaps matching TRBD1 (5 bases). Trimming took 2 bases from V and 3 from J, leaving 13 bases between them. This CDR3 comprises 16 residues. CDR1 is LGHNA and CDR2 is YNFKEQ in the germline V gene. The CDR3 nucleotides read TGTGCCAGCAGCCAACAGGGTGTTGGGGCTAATGAAAAACTGTTTTTT. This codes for CASSQQGVGANEKLFF.

The chain's CDR3 is CASSVDLGPLGDEQYF. CDR3 nucleotide sequence: TGTGCCAGCAGCGTAGACCTGGGGCCCCTAGGGGACGAGCAGTACTTC. The chain carries TRBV9 and TRBJ2-7; the D gene is possibly TRBD1 (5 bases). Germline V gene lookup returns CDR1 SGDLS and CDR2 YYNGEE. This CDR3 has 16 amino acids. The germline V and J ends were trimmed by 0 bases and 5 bases, with 18 bases remaining between them.

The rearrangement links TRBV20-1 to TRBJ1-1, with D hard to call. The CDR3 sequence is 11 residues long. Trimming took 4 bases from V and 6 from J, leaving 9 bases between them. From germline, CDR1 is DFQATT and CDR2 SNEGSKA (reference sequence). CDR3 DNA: TGCAGTGCTATAAACAGCCCTGAAGCTTTCTTT. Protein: CSAINSPEAFF.

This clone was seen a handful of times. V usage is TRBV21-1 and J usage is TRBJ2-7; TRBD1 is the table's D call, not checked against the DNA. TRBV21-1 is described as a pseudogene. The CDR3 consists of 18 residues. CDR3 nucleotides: TGTGCCAGCAGGATCCGGGACAGGGGCCATGCAAGCTCCTACGAGCAGTACTTC. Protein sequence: CASRIRDRGHASSYEQYF.

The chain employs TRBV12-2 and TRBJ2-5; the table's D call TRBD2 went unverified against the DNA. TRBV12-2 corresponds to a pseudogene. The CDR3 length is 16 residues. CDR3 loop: CASRLWLAGGQETQYF. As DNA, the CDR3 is TGTGCAAGTCGCTTATGGCTAGCGGGGGGACAAGAGACCCAGTACTTC.

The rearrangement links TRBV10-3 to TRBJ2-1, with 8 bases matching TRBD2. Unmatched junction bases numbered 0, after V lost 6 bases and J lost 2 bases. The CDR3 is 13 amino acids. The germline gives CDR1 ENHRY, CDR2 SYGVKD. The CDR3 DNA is TGTGCCATCAGACTAGCGGCCTACAATGAGCAGTTCTTC. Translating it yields CAIRLAAYNEQFF.

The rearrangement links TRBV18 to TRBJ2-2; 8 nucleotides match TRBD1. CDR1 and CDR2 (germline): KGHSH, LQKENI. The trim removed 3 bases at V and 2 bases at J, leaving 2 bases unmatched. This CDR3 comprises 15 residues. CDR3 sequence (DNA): TGTGCCAGCTCACCGGACAGGGTAAACACCGGGGAGCTGTTTTTT. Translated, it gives CASSPDRVNTGELFF.

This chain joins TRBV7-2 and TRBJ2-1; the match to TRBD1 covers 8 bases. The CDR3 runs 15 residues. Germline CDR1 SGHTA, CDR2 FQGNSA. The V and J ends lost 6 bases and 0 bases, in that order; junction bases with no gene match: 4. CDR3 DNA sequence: TGTGCCAGCAGATATGGGACAGGCTCCTACAATGAGCAGTTCTTC. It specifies CASRYGTGSYNEQFF. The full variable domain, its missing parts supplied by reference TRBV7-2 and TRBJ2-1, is GAGVSQSPSNKVTEKGKDVELRCDPISGHTALYWYRQSLGQGLEFLIYFQGNSAPDKSGLPSDRFSAERTGGSVSTLTIQRTQQEDSAVYLCASRYGTGSYNEQFFGPGTRLTVL.

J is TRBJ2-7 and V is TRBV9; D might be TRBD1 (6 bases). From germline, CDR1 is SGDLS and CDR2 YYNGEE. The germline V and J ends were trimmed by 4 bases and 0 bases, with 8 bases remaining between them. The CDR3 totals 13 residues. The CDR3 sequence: CASSRGSSYEQYF. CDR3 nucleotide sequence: TGTGCCAGCAGCAGGGGGAGCTCCTACGAGCAGTACTTC.

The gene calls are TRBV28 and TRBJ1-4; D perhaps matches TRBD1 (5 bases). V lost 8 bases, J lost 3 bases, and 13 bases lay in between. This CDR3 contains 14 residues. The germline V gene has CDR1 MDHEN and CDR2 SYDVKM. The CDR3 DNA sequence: TGTGCCAGCTCGCCGGGGGGGGCTAATGAAAAACTGTTTTTT. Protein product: CASSPGGANEKLFF.

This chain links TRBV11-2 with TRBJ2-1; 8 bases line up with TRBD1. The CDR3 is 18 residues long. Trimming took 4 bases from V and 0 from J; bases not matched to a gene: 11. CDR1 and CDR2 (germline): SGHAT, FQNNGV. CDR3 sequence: CASSSGDRRTSSYNEQFF. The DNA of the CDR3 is TGTGCCAGCAGCTCGGGGGACAGGCGAACCAGCTCCTACAATGAGCAGTTCTTC.

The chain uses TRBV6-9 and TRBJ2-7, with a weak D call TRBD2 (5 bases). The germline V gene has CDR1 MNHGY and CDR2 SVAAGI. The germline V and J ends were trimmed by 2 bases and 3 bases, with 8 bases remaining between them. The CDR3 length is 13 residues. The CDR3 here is CASSYQDFYEQYF. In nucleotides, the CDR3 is TGTGCCAGCAGTTATCAGGACTTCTACGAGCAGTACTTC.